The T cell receptor (beta chain) under discussion was sequenced for a study of cytomegalovirus exposure and HLA in healthy donors. The study, taken as a whole, reports: Using a false discovery rate of 0.05, a later analysis showed that approximately 17,000 TCR beta sequences were associated with HLA alleles. High sensitivity and specificity were reportedly achieved when the classifier diagnosed cytomegalovirus status.

A remark on this clone: The antigen remains undetermined.

Likely unrecorded immune exposures existed in these nominally healthy donors. Both 60 Vbeta primers and 13 Jbeta primers went into the PCR. The table came from immunoSEQ multiplex PCR; TCRdb's copy has only in-frame clones and leaves some out. Here the sample spans 100,000 or so clones, 81% being singletons. This CDR3 comprises 15 residues. Trimming shortened V by 3 bases and J by 6 bases, and 16 bases separated the two germline ends. CDR1 is SGHDN and CDR2 is FVKESK in the germline V gene. The receptor was isolated from a man in his forties in good health and CMV-seropositive. Sequenced sample: PBMCs. The chain joins TRBV14 to TRBJ2-3; D is ambiguous. This chain's CDR3 is CASSQGLYDTDTQYF. In DNA form, the CDR3 reads TGTGCCAGCAGCCAGGGCCTGTATGACACCGATACGCAGTATTTT.